This T cell receptor (beta chain) was retrieved from a study of blood T cells in healthy people across ages. Germline values: CDR1 KGHSH, CDR2 LQKENI. The CDR3 runs 14 residues. This clonotype was picked up a small number of times. Then a second PCR, running roughly 7 to 11 cycles, was carried out with a sample-barcoded 5' primer and a J-beta primer mix. TCRdb used MiXCR to reprocess the 5' RACE reads, holding one entry per CDR3 protein. In the table there are about 1,800,000 distinct CDR3 sequences, approximately 30% of which are singletons. The chain uses TRBV18 and TRBJ2-4; 7 positions agree with TRBD2. The J call is in doubt because the DNA end fits TRBJ2-5 better. The receptor was isolated from a young woman in good health. The specimen was blood. The CDR3 sequence: CASSIGRSQETQYF. The CDR3 DNA follows: TGTGCCAGCTCAATCGGGAGGTCTCAAGAGACCCAGTACTTC.